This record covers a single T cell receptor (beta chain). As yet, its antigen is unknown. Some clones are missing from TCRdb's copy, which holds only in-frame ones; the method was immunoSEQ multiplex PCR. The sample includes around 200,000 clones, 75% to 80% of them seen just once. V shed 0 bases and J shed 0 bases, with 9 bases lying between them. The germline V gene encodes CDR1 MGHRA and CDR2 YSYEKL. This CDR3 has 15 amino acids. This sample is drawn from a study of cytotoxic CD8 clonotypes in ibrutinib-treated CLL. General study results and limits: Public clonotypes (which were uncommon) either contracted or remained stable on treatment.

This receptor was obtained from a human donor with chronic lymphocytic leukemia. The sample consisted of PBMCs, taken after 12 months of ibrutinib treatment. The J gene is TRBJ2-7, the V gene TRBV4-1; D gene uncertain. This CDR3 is CASSQEPVSSYEQYF. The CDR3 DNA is TGCGCCAGCAGCCAAGAACCGGTCAGCTCCTACGAGCAGTACTTC.